Below are 8 T cell receptor beta chains sequenced from a single sample in a study of control samples from healthy donors and cancer patients (TCRdb year 2020). The library came from the immunoSEQ multiplex PCR assay. The clones in this table, taken by TCRdb from immuneACCESS, are in-frame only. Not every clone is retained; where verified, under half of the shortfall comes from an unresolved V gene, and the cause of the rest is unknown. Across this sample there are roughly 100,000 clones, with around 89% seen only once. The ten largest clones add up to about 18% of the sample. The sample was PBMCs. These receptors were collected from a man in his 60s with lung cancer.

The CDR3 coding sequence is TGTGCCAGCTCATACCAAGTAAGGGGGAACACTGAAGCTTTCTTT. Translation: CASSYQVRGNTEAFF. V usage is TRBV18 and J usage is TRBJ1-1, with TRBD1 as a possible D gene (5 bases). Trimming stripped 5 bases from V and 1 base from J, with 14 bases between. This CDR3 comprises 15 residues. From germline, CDR1 is KGHSH and CDR2 LQKENI.

The CDR3 region has the DNA TGCGCCAGCTTCGGGTCCTCAGAAGGGCTGTTTTTT. It is translated as CASFGSSEGLFF. V is TRBV5-1 and J is TRBJ2-2; no definite D call. CDR3 length equals 12 residues. Per the germline V gene, CDR1 is SGHRS and CDR2 is YFSETQ. V was clipped by 7 bases and J by 13 bases, with 17 bases between them.

The chain couples TRBV5-4 to TRBJ2-3; 7 nucleotides match TRBD2. V dropped 1 base and J dropped 5; count of bases not matched to a gene: 4. Germline V gene data show CDR1 as SGHNT and CDR2 as YYREEE (reference sequence). CDR3 length: 14 amino acids. CDR3 amino acids: CASSLSQREDTQYF. DNA for the CDR3: TGTGCCAGCAGCTTGTCCCAGCGGGAAGATACGCAGTATTTT.

The chain links TRBV6-6 to TRBJ1-2; 9 nucleotides match TRBD1. The V and J ends lost 7 bases and 4 bases, in that order; junction bases with no gene match: 10. CDR1 is MNHNY, CDR2 SVGAGI, per germline (reference sequence). This CDR3 has 15 amino acids. The CDR3 nucleotides are TGTGCCAGCATTCTCACAGGGGGCGGAGGCTATGGCTACACCTTC. It yields the protein CASILTGGGGYGYTF.

This chain uses TRBV10-2 with TRBJ1-5; tentatively, D is TRBD1 (5 bases). Germline CDR1 and CDR2: WSHSY and SAAADI. V was trimmed by 6 bases and J by 4 bases, leaving 10 bases between them. The CDR3 spans 13 residues. CDR3 loop: CASSGHPNQPQHF. CDR3 DNA: TGCGCCAGCAGCGGACACCCGAATCAGCCCCAGCATTTT.

With respect to this clone: Its ends do not fully match the called genes, so a read error is possible. This specimen includes other DNA sequences encoding the same CDR3. The chain recombines TRBV11-1 with TRBJ2-6, with 7 bases lining up with TRBD2. The CDR3 covers 16 residues. The V gene's germline CDR1 is SGHAT and CDR2 FQDESV (reference sequence). Here the CDR3 reads CASSLDGGIGANVLTF. Written as DNA, the CDR3 is TGTGCCAGCAGCTTAGACGGGGGGATAGGGGCTAACGTCCTGACTTTC.

V is TRBV6-2 or TRBV6-3 and J is TRBJ2-5, with a tentative D call TRBD2 (6 bases). Germline V gene sequence: CDR1 MNHEY, CDR2 SVGEGT. This CDR3 spans 15 amino acids. Trimming pared 0 bases from V and 5 bases from J, leaving 13 bases between. DNA of the CDR3: TGTGCCAGCAGTTACTCGAAGGCGGGGACCGAGACCCAGTACTTC. It specifies CASSYSKAGTETQYF.

V and J are TRBV6-6 and TRBJ1-1; D remains unclear. V was shortened by 2 bases and J by 8 bases, with 9 bases between the two germline ends. The CDR3 spans 12 residues. CDR1 is MNHNY and CDR2 is SVGAGI in the germline V gene (reference sequence). The CDR3 coding sequence is TGTGCCAGCAGTTACCCCGATGAGGAAGCTTTCTTT. Its translation: CASSYPDEEAFF.